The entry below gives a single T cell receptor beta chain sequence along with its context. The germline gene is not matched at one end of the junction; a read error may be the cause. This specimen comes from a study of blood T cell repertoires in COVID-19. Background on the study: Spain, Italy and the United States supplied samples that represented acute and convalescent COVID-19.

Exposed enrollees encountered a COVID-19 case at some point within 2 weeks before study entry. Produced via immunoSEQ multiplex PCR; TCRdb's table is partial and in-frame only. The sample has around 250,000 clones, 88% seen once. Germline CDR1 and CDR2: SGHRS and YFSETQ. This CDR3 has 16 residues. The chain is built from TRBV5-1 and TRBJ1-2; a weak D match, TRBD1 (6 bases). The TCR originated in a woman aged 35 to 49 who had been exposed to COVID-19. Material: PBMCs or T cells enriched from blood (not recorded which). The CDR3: CASSLGAGLPNYGYTF. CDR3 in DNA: TGTGCCAGCAGCTTGGGGGCAGGGCTCCCGAACTATGGCTACACCTTC.